This is a list of T cell receptor beta chains from one sample in a study of T cell responses to AZD1222 COVID-19 vaccine. Method: immunoSEQ multiplex PCR; TCRdb's copy keeps in-frame clones and lacks some. The repertoire has around 100,000 clones, less than 90% of them found once; the top ten carry 15% to 20%. The input for sequencing was peripheral blood, taken on day 0 of AZD1222 vaccination. The receptors shown here come from an adult in good health. Both conserved end residues are part of each CDR3. D genes are given only for firm matches. Expanded clones get a size class; other rows say once, few or many, or leave the size out.

-	TRBJ1-3	-	TRBV28	14	TGTGCCAGCGCCCCCGGGGGTGGCGGAAACACCATATATTTT	CASAPGGGGNTIYF
-	TRBJ1-2	-	TRBV12-3/TRBV12-4	12	TGTGCCAGCACCAAGGCCTACTATGGCTACACCTTC	CASTKAYYGYTF
-	TRBJ1-5	-	TRBV6-5	12	TGTGCCAGCAGGGGGCAGGGTCAGCCCCAGCATTTT	CASRGQGQPQHF
-	TRBJ1-1	once	TRBV6-5	14	TGTGCCAGCAGTTACTCCCGATGGGCCACTGAAGCTTTCTTT	CASSYSRWATEAFF
-	TRBJ1-2	few	TRBV5-6	16	TGTGCCAGCGGTAGAACAACGGACAGTCGTCTCTATGGCTACACCTTC	CASGRTTDSRLYGYTF
TRBD2	TRBJ2-1	-	TRBV5-8	16	TGTGCCAGCAGCTTGGCCTTGTGGACTAGCGGGGGTGAGCAGTTCTTC	CASSLALWTSGGEQFF
TRBD1	TRBJ1-5	-	TRBV27	19	TGTGCCAGCAGACAGCCCCCGGGCCTAGGACAGGACCAAAATCAGCCCCAGCATTTT	CASRQPPGLGQDQNQPQHF
TRBD1	TRBJ1-6	-	TRBV27	13	TGTGCCAGTGGACAGGGTCGTAGCTCACCCCTCCACTTT	CASGQGRSSPLHF
TRBD1	TRBJ1-2	-	TRBV7-3	14	TGTGCCAGCAGCCCCGGACAGGGGGCCTATGGCTACACCTTC	CASSPGQGAYGYTF
-	TRBJ1-1	-	TRBV18	15	TGTGCCAGCTCACCACCTGGGCTCTGGGGCACTGAAGCTTTCTTT	CASSPPGLWGTEAFF
TRBD1	TRBJ1-2	-	TRBV27	17	TGTGCCAGCAGACTCCTGGGACAGGGCACCATGGGCTATGGCTACACCTTC	CASRLLGQGTMGYGYTF
TRBD1	TRBJ1-2	-	TRBV6-6	14	TGTGCCAGCGCCACAGGGGGTTTCGGCTATGGCTACACCTTC	CASATGGFGYGYTF
TRBD2	TRBJ2-7	-	TRBV3-1/TRBV3-2	16	TGTGCCAGCAGCCAACCCTGGACTAGCGGTACCTACGAGCAGTACTTC	CASSQPWTSGTYEQYF
-	TRBJ1-2	-	TRBV11-3	14	TGTGCCAGCAGCTCAGAGGGGAATGTCTATGGCTACACCTTC	CASSSEGNVYGYTF
TRBD1	TRBJ1-5	few	TRBV19	13	TGTGCCAGTAGTATAGCAGGGGGACAGCCCCAGCATTTT	CASSIAGGQPQHF
-	TRBJ2-3	-	TRBV6-6	12	TGTGCCAGCAGTTACTCGATCGATACGCAGTATTTT	CASSYSIDTQYF
TRBD1	TRBJ1-1	-	TRBV6-2/TRBV6-3	16	TGTGCCAGCAGTCCAGACAGGGGCCTCATGAACACTGAAGCTTTCTTT	CASSPDRGLMNTEAFF
TRBD1	TRBJ1-6	medium-sized	TRBV27	15	TGTGCCAGCACTCCACGGGACAGGGGAAATTCACCCCTCCACTTT	CASTPRDRGNSPLHF
-	TRBJ1-1	-	TRBV28	14	TGTGCCAGCAGTTTGGGGCAGTTGAACACTGAAGCTTTCTTT	CASSLGQLNTEAFF
-	TRBJ1-5	-	TRBV6-6	15	TGTGCCAGCAGCCCGGGACTAGGGGAAACTCAGCCCCAGCATTTT	CASSPGLGETQPQHF
TRBD1	TRBJ2-7	-	TRBV11-2	16	TGTGCCAGCAGCTCAACCGGGACAGTACTCTCCTACGAGCAGTACTTC	CASSSTGTVLSYEQYF
-	TRBJ2-1	-	TRBV27	16	TGTGCCAGCGCTGGTGAGCGGGCCCACTCCTACAATGAGCAGTTCTTC	CASAGERAHSYNEQFF
-	TRBJ1-1	-	TRBV28	15	TGTGCCAGCACCCCTTGGGACCGACTGAACACTGAAGCTTTCTTT	CASTPWDRLNTEAFF
TRBD2	TRBJ2-7	-	TRBV5-1	15	TGCGCCAGCAGCTTGGGTAGCGGGAGGGCCGGGGAGCAGTACTTC	CASSLGSGRAGEQYF
-	TRBJ1-5	-	TRBV5-1	15	TGCGCCAGCAGCTTGGGACCAGATAGCAATCAGCCCCAGCATTTT	CASSLGPDSNQPQHF
TRBD2	TRBJ2-1	-	TRBV5-1	15	TGCGCCAGCAGAATGCTAGCGGGATCCTACAATGAGCAGTTCTTC	CASRMLAGSYNEQFF
-	TRBJ2-6	few	TRBV7-9	14	TGTGCCAGCAGCTACAGGGCTGGGGCCAACGTCCTGACTTTC	CASSYRAGANVLTF
-	TRBJ1-5	once	TRBV2	13	TGTGCCAGCAGCCCCCGGGGGGCCCAGCCCCAGCATTTT	CASSPRGAQPQHF
TRBD2	TRBJ2-1	-	TRBV10-2	14	TGCGCCAGCGAGACTAGCGGGAGAGGCGATGAGCAGTTCTTC	CASETSGRGDEQFF
TRBD1	TRBJ1-2	once	TRBV5-6	14	TGTGCCAGCAGCTTTGGGACAGGGGGCAATGGCTACACCTTC	CASSFGTGGNGYTF
-	TRBJ1-3	-	TRBV3-1/TRBV3-2	17	TGTGCCAGCAGCCAAGCTCTGACGAGAATCTCTGGAAACACCATATATTTT	CASSQALTRISGNTIYF
-	TRBJ2-7	-	TRBV11-2	14	TGTGCCAGCAGCTTAGATCTAGGCAGGTACGAGCAGTACTTC	CASSLDLGRYEQYF
TRBD1	TRBJ2-1	-	TRBV4-2	18	TGTGCCAGCAGCCAAGATGGGGGCCGACAGGGGGCCTACAATGAGCAGTTCTTC	CASSQDGGRQGAYNEQFF
-	TRBJ2-7	-	TRBV3-1/TRBV3-2	14	TGTGCCAGCAGCCAGAGAGGGACCTCCTACGAGCAGTACTTC	CASSQRGTSYEQYF
-	TRBJ2-6	-	TRBV15	17	TGTGCCACCAGCAGAGCCGCCGACTCCTCTGGGGCCAACGTCCTGACTTTC	CATSRAADSSGANVLTF
-	TRBJ1-6	-	TRBV5-6	15	TGTGCCAGCAGGCGGGGGCTCTCCTATAATTCACCCCTCCACTTT	CASRRGLSYNSPLHF
-	TRBJ2-2	-	TRBV18	17	TGTGCCAGCTCACCACCAGGAGGGGGCTTTGGCACCGGGGAGCTGTTTTTT	CASSPPGGGFGTGELFF
TRBD1	TRBJ2-7	once	TRBV27	13	TGTGCCAGCAGTGCAGGACAGGGAATGGAGCAGTACTTC	CASSAGQGMEQYF
TRBD1	TRBJ2-1	-	TRBV5-6	13	TGTGCCAGCAGCACGGGACAGCCGAATGAGCAGTTCTTC	CASSTGQPNEQFF
-	TRBJ2-5	-	TRBV9	14	TGTGCCAGCAGCGTCGGGGGCGGGCAAGAGACCCAGTACTTC	CASSVGGGQETQYF
-	TRBJ2-1	-	TRBV19	17	TGTGCCAGTAGTACCTGGCCCAGGGGACCGTCCTACAATGAGCAGTTCTTC	CASSTWPRGPSYNEQFF
-	TRBJ1-4	-	TRBV7-8	16	TGTGCCAGCAGCCCCGCAGCCCGCAGGGGTAATGAAAAACTGTTTTTT	CASSPAARRGNEKLFF
-	TRBJ1-5	many	TRBV6-4	15	TGTGCCAGCAGTGAATCTCCGGGGGGGGAAAAGCCCCAGCATTTT	CASSESPGGEKPQHF
TRBD1	TRBJ1-1	-	TRBV5-4	14	TGTGCCAGCAGCAGACAGGGCATAGAGGCTGAAGCTTTCTTT	CASSRQGIEAEAFF
TRBD1	TRBJ1-1	-	TRBV3-1/TRBV3-2	13	TGTGCCAGCAGTGCGGGACAGGGGGCGTGGGCTTTCTTT	CASSAGQGAWAFF
-	TRBJ1-1	-	TRBV1	16	TGCACCAGCAGCCAAGCATCAGGAAGATTGAACACTGAAGCTTTCTTT	CTSSQASGRLNTEAFF
-	TRBJ1-1	-	TRBV18	13	TGTGCCAGCTCACCCCAGGGAGGCACTGAAGCTTTCTTT	CASSPQGGTEAFF
-	TRBJ2-2	-	TRBV10-3	13	TGTGCCATCAGTGAGTCGGAAAACGGGGAGCTGTTTTTT	CAISESENGELFF
TRBD2	TRBJ2-1	-	TRBV9	18	TGTGCCAGCAGCGGCGGGACTAGCGGTGAGAGCTCCTACAATGAGCAGTTCTTC	CASSGGTSGESSYNEQFF